This T cell receptor (beta chain) comes out of a study of cytomegalovirus exposure and HLA in healthy donors. The study ran its PCR with 60 Vbeta and 13 Jbeta primers. Some clones are missing from TCRdb's copy, which holds only in-frame ones; the method was immunoSEQ multiplex PCR. The sample includes over 110,000 clones, around 80% of them seen just once. Trimming took 5 bases from V and 4 from J, leaving 17 bases between them. The CDR3 totals 15 residues. CDR1 MNHEY and CDR2 SVGAGI come from the germline V gene. The chain couples TRBV6-5 to TRBJ2-5; tentative D call: TRBD1 (9 bases). This receptor was identified in a female donor in good health and CMV-seronegative. The sequenced material came from PBMCs. The CDR3: CASSTGGRGGETQYF. CDR3 bases: TGTGCCAGCAGTACAGGGGGCCGGGGGGGAGAGACCCAGTACTTC.